This T cell receptor (beta chain) was sequenced in a study of CXCR3-negative and CXCR3-positive naive CD8 T cells. General study findings and limits: A higher hydrophobicity marked the TRB CDR3s of CXCR3-positive naive cells versus CXCR3-negative naive cells. In naive cells, CXCR3-negative and CXCR3-positive subsets had similar TRBV-TRBJ usage; memory cells differed.

Researchers prepared the TRB cDNA libraries using 5' RACE with UMI labels. TCRdb derives one entry per CDR3 protein from the 5' RACE reads, leaving out DNA. The sample holds about 150,000 distinct CDR3 sequences. The germline V gene has CDR1 MDHEN and CDR2 SYDVKM. This CDR3 is built from 19 residues. Details on this clonotype: Antigen unknown.

The source of this sequence is a human donor in good health. Some clones in this sample may be carry-over from other donors' samples. The J gene is TRBJ2-7, the V gene TRBV28; TCRdb returns TRBD2, unconfirmable since there is no DNA. Sequencing used naive CXCR3+ CD8+ T cells from blood. Subset in this sample: CD45RO-CCR7+CD27+CD95- naive CD8+ T cells expressing CXCR3 (TNR3+). CDR3 protein: CASSTSSPVGLAGPYEQYF.